This entry lists 21 T cell receptor beta chains sequenced from one sample in a study of identifying expanded T cells in peripheral blood. Sequencing used immunoSEQ multiplex PCR; TCRdb keeps in-frame clones, though not all of them. The data hold tens of thousands of clones, with around 87% observed a single time. The sample was blood. These TCRs come from a person aged 18 to 75 in good health.

The chain employs TRBV5-1 and TRBJ1-4, with TRBD1 matching 10 bases. The germline gives CDR1 SGHRS, CDR2 YFSETQ. The CDR3 is made up of 16 amino acids. The J segment lost 2 bases and the V segment lost 5 bases, leaving 6 bases of the junction unmatched. The CDR3 loop reads CASRTGTGETNEKLFF. The CDR3 nucleotides read TGCGCCAGCAGAACCGGGACAGGGGAGACTAATGAAAAACTGTTTTTT.

The rearrangement links TRBV21-1 to TRBJ2-5; TRBD1 is taken as the D call from the table, unchecked against the DNA. TRBV21-1 is recorded as a pseudogene. This CDR3 contains 11 residues. This CDR3 is CASIHRETQYF. The CDR3 DNA follows: TGTGCCAGCATACACAGGGAGACCCAGTACTTC.

The J gene is TRBJ1-6, the V gene TRBV6-1; D remains ambiguous. The germline V and J ends were trimmed by 0 bases and 9 bases, with 12 bases remaining between them. The CDR3 has 15 residues. Germline V gene lookup returns CDR1 MNHNS and CDR2 SASEGT. The CDR3 reads CASSEAVGLVSPLHF. The CDR3 coding sequence is TGTGCCAGCAGTGAAGCAGTGGGGTTGGTTTCACCCCTCCACTTT.

This clone was counted once. The chain couples TRBV6-5 to TRBJ2-7, with D tentatively TRBD1 or TRBD2 (5 bases each). V was cut by 4 bases and J by 7 bases, with 17 bases left in between. The CDR3 consists of 14 residues. Germline CDR1 and CDR2: MNHEY and SVGAGI. The CDR3 DNA is TGTGCCAGCAGTTCTCCCGGGGCTTCGGGGGAGCAGTACTTC. This translates into CASSSPGASGEQYF.

This chain uses TRBV5-1 with TRBJ2-7, with D perhaps matching TRBD2 (6 bases). Germline V gives CDR1 SGHRS, CDR2 YFSETQ. The CDR3 sequence is 15 residues long. Trimming cost V 4 bases and J 3 bases, with 17 bases left between them. CDR3 nucleotides: TGCGCCAGCAGCATCACGGGACTCCCGAACTACGAGCAGTACTTC. It encodes CASSITGLPNYEQYF.

The rearrangement uses TRBV19 and TRBJ2-7; tentatively, D is TRBD1 or TRBD2 (6 bases each). Trimming cost V 3 bases and J 0 bases, with 12 bases left between them. The CDR3 is 15 amino acids. Germline values: CDR1 LNHDA, CDR2 SQIVND (reference sequence). For the CDR3, the DNA is TGTGCCAGTAGTATTACCGGGGGCGACTCCTACGAGCAGTACTTC. This encodes CASSITGGDSYEQYF.

The CDR3 DNA is TGTGCCAGTAGTCCAGCAGGGAACTATGGCTACACCTTC. It translates to CASSPAGNYGYTF. The rearrangement links TRBV19 to TRBJ1-2, with D tentatively TRBD1 (5 bases). This CDR3 has 13 amino acids. Trimming took off 5 bases at V and 2 bases at J, with 9 bases between the two ends. Germline V gene sequence: CDR1 LNHDA, CDR2 SQIVND (reference sequence).

The rearrangement joins TRBV15 to TRBJ1-1; D unresolved. This CDR3 has 11 amino acids. V lost 3 bases and J lost 1, with 0 bases in between. The germline CDR1 and CDR2 sequences are LNHNV and YYDKDF (reference sequence). The CDR3 loop reads CATSRNTEAFF. The CDR3 nucleotides read TGTGCCACCAGCAGGAACACTGAAGCTTTCTTT.

The chain is built from TRBV5-4 and TRBJ2-7; D not certain. Trimming removed 0 bases at V and 2 bases at J, with 9 bases between. There are 14 residues in the CDR3. Germline CDR1 SGHNT, CDR2 YYREEE (reference sequence). For the CDR3, the DNA is TGTGCCAGCAGCTTGGCCAGGAATACCTACGAGCAGTACTTC. Translated, it gives CASSLARNTYEQYF.

J is TRBJ2-6 and V is TRBV6-1; no definite D call. V lost 10 bases to trimming and J lost 0 bases, with 13 bases between them. The CDR3 runs to 15 residues. Germline loops: CDR1 MNHNS, CDR2 SASEGT. CDR3 nucleotides: TGTGCCACTTCAGCGAGTGACTCTGGGGCCAACGTCCTGACTTTC. This codes for CATSASDSGANVLTF.

The gene calls are TRBV6-5 and TRBJ2-4; D perhaps matches TRBD1 (6 bases). CDR1 and CDR2 (germline): MNHEY, SVGAGI. With 2 bases removed from V and 2 bases from J, the gap between germline ends came to 10 bases. The CDR3 spans 15 residues. The CDR3 loop reads CASSYRGSTKNIQYF. CDR3 DNA sequence: TGTGCCAGCAGTTACAGGGGGTCGACCAAAAACATTCAGTACTTC.

The chain recombines TRBV7-2 with TRBJ2-7; TRBD1 agrees at 9 bases. The junction had 6 bases not matched to a gene; V was cut back by 5 bases and J by 4 bases. The CDR3 is 14 amino acids. Looked up from germline, CDR1 is SGHTA and CDR2 is FQGNSA. This chain's CDR3 is CASSQVTGGYEQYF. CDR3 nucleotide sequence: TGTGCCAGCAGCCAGGTGACAGGGGGTTACGAGCAGTACTTC.

The rearrangement uses TRBV5-1 and TRBJ2-2; 7 bases fit TRBD2. The CDR3 loop spans 12 amino acids. The V gene end was trimmed by 6 bases and the J gene end by 4 bases; junction bases not matched to a gene: 0. Germline CDR1 and CDR2: SGHRS and YFSETQ. CDR3 nucleotides: TGCGCCAGCACGGGGGGCACCGGGGAGCTGTTTTTT. Translation gives CASTGGTGELFF.

The chain recombines TRBV6-1 with TRBJ2-2; 8 nucleotides agree with TRBD2. CDR1 and CDR2 (germline): MNHNS, SASEGT. The CDR3 consists of 14 residues. The J segment lost 3 bases and the V segment lost 3 bases, leaving 0 bases of the junction unmatched. In DNA form, the CDR3 reads TGTGCCAGCAGTGAGCGGGGGGACACCGGGGAGCTGTTTTTT. It yields the protein CASSERGDTGELFF.

The gene calls are TRBV7-2 and TRBJ2-1, with 8 nucleotides matching TRBD2. Germline assignment: CDR1 SGHTA and CDR2 FQGNSA. J gave up 7 bases and V 10 bases, and 3 bases lay outside the gene matches. The CDR3 consists of 11 residues. The CDR3 sequence is CATGRENEQFF. The CDR3 bases are TGTGCCACCGGGAGGGAGAATGAGCAGTTCTTC.

The J gene is TRBJ1-2, the V gene TRBV6-5, with TRBD1 as a possible D gene (6 bases). The V gene lost 5 bases and the J gene lost 6 bases, with 13 bases spanning the gap. This CDR3 is built from 13 residues. The germline V gene encodes CDR1 MNHEY and CDR2 SVGAGI. CDR3: CASSPTGFDGYTF. As DNA, the CDR3 is TGTGCCAGCAGTCCGACAGGCTTCGATGGCTACACCTTC.

The chain is built from TRBV18 and TRBJ1-1; D gene unclear. The CDR3 loop spans 12 amino acids. The V gene lost 3 bases and the J gene lost 1 base, with 3 bases spanning the gap. CDR1 is KGHSH, CDR2 LQKENI, per germline. The CDR3 region has the DNA TGTGCCAGCTCACCCCCGAACACTGAAGCTTTCTTT. Protein: CASSPPNTEAFF. The variable domain in full, completed from reference TRBV18 and TRBJ1-1, reads NAGVMQNPRHLVRRRGQEARLRCSPMKGHSHVYWYRQLPEEGLKFMVYLQKENIIDESGMPKERFSAEFPKEGPSILRIQQVVRGDSAAYFCASSPPNTEAFFGQGTRLTVV.

This chain joins TRBV6-5 and TRBJ1-3; a possible D gene is TRBD1 (5 bases). V lost 0 bases and J 0 bases, leaving 9 bases between the germline ends. The germline gives CDR1 MNHEY, CDR2 SVGAGI. The CDR3 has 16 amino acids. As DNA, the CDR3 is TGTGCCAGCAGTTACTCGACAGTGATCTCTGGAAACACCATATATTTT. The encoded protein is CASSYSTVISGNTIYF.

The chain carries TRBV18 and TRBJ2-5; the match to TRBD1 covers 8 bases. Losses at the gene ends were 6 bases for V and 6 bases for J; bases not matched to a gene: 6. The CDR3 contains 13 residues. Looked up from germline, CDR1 is KGHSH and CDR2 is LQKENI. The CDR3 DNA reads as TGTGCCAGCTCCCAGGGGGCATCAAAGACCCAGTACTTC. The encoded protein is CASSQGASKTQYF.

The chain couples TRBV2 to TRBJ1-5, with D unclear. Trimming took 3 bases from V and 4 from J, leaving 7 bases between them. The CDR3 covers 13 residues. The germline CDR1 and CDR2 sequences are SNHLY and FYNNEI. The CDR3 DNA follows: TGTGCCAGCAGTGAGCAGGCTAATCAGCCCCAGCATTTT. Residues: CASSEQANQPQHF.

The genes are TRBV21-1 and TRBJ2-3; TRBD2 was called by the table and not checked on the DNA. TRBV21-1 is classified as a pseudogene. The CDR3 runs to 15 residues. The CDR3 loop is CASSKREAGTDTQYF. The CDR3 DNA reads as TGTGCCAGCAGCAAACGAGAAGCGGGAACAGATACGCAGTATTTT.